Below are 23 T cell receptor beta chains sequenced from a single sample in a study of radiation and T cells in renal cell carcinoma. Time point given: blood 4 weeks post-SBRT, at nephrectomy. Treatment here: 15 Gy SBRT to primary tumor, nephrectomy 4 weeks later. TCRdb's copy holds only in-frame clones and misses some; the assay was immunoSEQ multiplex PCR. There are 150,000 or so clones in the sample; about nine tenths occur only once, and around 11% lies in the top ten. Sequencing was performed on blood, taken from a patient whose treatment included radiotherapy and nephrectomy. The receptors originated from a woman aged 50 to 65 with renal cell carcinoma.

This chain connects TRBV2 to TRBJ2-5; a weak D match, TRBD2 (5 bases). The better agreement between TRBJ2-7 and the DNA end casts doubt on the J call. CDR1 SNHLY and CDR2 FYNNEI come from the germline V gene. This CDR3 has 13 amino acids. The CDR3 loop reads CASSFGVAYEQYF. The CDR3 coding sequence is TGTGCCAGCAGTTTCGGGGTTGCCTACGAGCAGTACTTC.

This chain connects TRBV6-5 to TRBJ2-5, with TRBD1 matching over 7 bases. The V and J ends lost 0 bases and 5 bases, in that order; junction bases with no gene match: 6. The CDR3 is made up of 15 amino acids. Germline V gives CDR1 MNHEY, CDR2 SVGAGI. CDR3 in amino acids: CASSYSRGPGETQYF. The DNA for the CDR3 is TGTGCCAGCAGTTACTCGAGGGGGCCGGGTGAGACCCAGTACTTC.

The chain carries TRBV2 and TRBJ2-3, with 9 bases aligning to TRBD1. The CDR3 extends over 16 amino acids. Per germline, CDR1 SNHLY and CDR2 FYNNEI. The V segment lost 2 bases and the J segment 0 bases; nucleotides outside the gene matches: 3. In DNA form, the CDR3 reads TGTGCCAGCAGTGAATGGACAGGGGCTAGCACAGATACGCAGTATTTT. Protein sequence: CASSEWTGASTDTQYF.

J is TRBJ1-1 and V is TRBV10-3; 9 bases map to TRBD1. Germline V CDR1 and CDR2: ENHRY, SYGVKD. The CDR3 runs 16 residues. V shed 6 bases and J 0 bases; nucleotides not matched to a gene: 8. CDR3 residues: CAIRITGGEMNTEAFF. CDR3 DNA: TGTGCCATCAGGATAACAGGGGGCGAAATGAACACTGAAGCTTTCTTT.

The genes are TRBV5-1 and TRBJ1-1; 8 nucleotides line up with TRBD1. The V gene end was trimmed by 5 bases and the J gene end by 4 bases; junction bases not matched to a gene: 4. This CDR3 contains 13 residues. CDR1 SGHRS and CDR2 YFSETQ come from the germline V gene. DNA for the CDR3: TGCGCCAGCAGGTCAACAGGGGGCACTGAAGCTTTCTTT. It is translated as CASRSTGGTEAFF.

This clone occurred a few times. The chain couples TRBV4-1 to TRBJ2-1; D might be TRBD2 (7 bases). Trimming stripped 0 bases from V and 6 bases from J, with 18 bases between. Looked up from germline, CDR1 is MGHRA and CDR2 is YSYEKL. CDR3 size: 17 residues. CDR3 loop: CASSQEEGGGKSNEQFF. CDR3 nucleotides: TGCGCCAGCAGCCAAGAAGAAGGCGGGGGCAAGTCCAATGAGCAGTTCTTC.

The CDR3 protein is CASKGGNTDTQYF. Written as DNA, the CDR3 is TGTGCCAGCAAGGGGGGAAACACAGATACGCAGTATTTT. The rearrangement joins TRBV6-6 to TRBJ2-3; D possibly matches TRBD1 or TRBD2 (6 bases each). There are 13 residues in the CDR3. Trimming pared 7 bases from V and 2 bases from J, leaving 10 bases between. Germline loops: CDR1 MNHNY, CDR2 SVGAGI (reference sequence).

The chain is built from TRBV12-5 and TRBJ2-2; D may be TRBD2 (5 bases). CDR1 and CDR2 (germline): LGHNT, FRNRAP. This CDR3 has 15 residues. The V and J ends lost 5 bases and 6 bases respectively, with 16 bases between them. The CDR3 sequence: CASGPTTAGAGELFF. CDR3 coding DNA: TGTGCTAGTGGTCCGACCACGGCGGGCGCCGGGGAGCTGTTTTTT.

The V call is TRBV27, the J call TRBJ1-4; D is possibly TRBD1 (5 bases). Per the germline V gene, CDR1 is MNHEY and CDR2 is SMNVEV (reference sequence). With 8 bases removed from V and 5 bases from J, the gap between germline ends came to 21 bases. The CDR3 has 16 residues. The DNA of the CDR3 is TGTGCCAGCTCAAGACGGACGGGACCGGCAAATGAAAAACTGTTTTTT. Translating gives CASSRRTGPANEKLFF.

The rearrangement joins TRBV5-4 to TRBJ1-1; D not resolved. This CDR3 comprises 13 residues. Trimming took 0 bases from V and 1 from J, leaving 4 bases between them. Germline-derived CDR1 and CDR2 are SGHNT and YYREEE (reference sequence). The CDR3 DNA reads as TGTGCCAGCAGCTTGGAATCGAACACTGAAGCTTTCTTT. This gives the protein CASSLESNTEAFF.

J is TRBJ1-3 and V is TRBV7-9; D unresolved. Trimming cost V 3 bases and J 2 bases, with 8 bases left between them. Germline V gene lookup returns CDR1 SEHNR and CDR2 FQNEAQ (reference sequence). The CDR3 covers 14 residues. The CDR3 coding sequence is TGTGCCAGCAGCTTCACAGAACCTGGAAACACCATATATTTT. Amino acids: CASSFTEPGNTIYF.

V and J are TRBV14 and TRBJ1-2; D gene uncertain. This CDR3 contains 15 residues. CDR1 is SGHDN and CDR2 is FVKESK in the germline V gene. V was shortened by 1 base and J by 8 bases, with 17 bases between the two germline ends. In DNA form, the CDR3 reads TGTGCCAGCAGCCAAGTAGCGGTCCGTGTACGGGGCTACACCTTC. It yields the protein CASSQVAVRVRGYTF.

This chain connects TRBV9 to TRBJ2-1; possible D gene TRBD1, 5 bases. CDR1 and CDR2 (germline): SGDLS, YYNGEE. The CDR3 runs 13 residues. V lost 1 base to trimming and J lost 5 bases, with 7 bases between them. The CDR3 region is CASSVQGNNEQFF. The CDR3 region has the DNA TGTGCCAGCAGCGTACAGGGAAACAATGAGCAGTTCTTC. Filled out from reference TRBV9 and TRBJ2-1, the complete variable domain reads DSGVTQTPKHLITATGQRVTLRCSPRSGDLSVYWYQQSLDQGLQFLIQYYNGEERAKGNILERFSAQQFPDLHSELNLSSLELGDSALYFCASSVQGNNEQFFGPGTRLTVL.

The chain joins TRBV6-5 to TRBJ2-7; 7 positions match TRBD2. The CDR3 spans 14 residues. Germline-derived CDR1 and CDR2 are MNHEY and SVGAGI. J lost 2 bases, V lost 5 bases, and 6 bases had no gene match. CDR3 nucleotide sequence: TGTGCCAGCAGTCCAGCGGGGCCCCCCTACGAGCAGTACTTC. This translates into CASSPAGPPYEQYF.

The rearrangement uses TRBV19 and TRBJ2-6, with 8 positions matching TRBD2. V dropped 5 bases and J dropped 1; count of bases not matched to a gene: 10. The CDR3 is 18 amino acids. The germline V gene has CDR1 LNHDA and CDR2 SQIVND (reference sequence). The CDR3 spells CASSPPAGAVSGANVLTF. DNA of the CDR3: TGTGCCAGTAGTCCTCCAGCGGGGGCCGTATCTGGGGCCAACGTCCTGACTTTC.

The J gene is TRBJ1-2, the V gene TRBV6-5; TRBD1 agrees at 7 bases. From germline, CDR1 is MNHEY and CDR2 SVGAGI. V was clipped by 6 bases and J by 4 bases; unmatched bases: 5. The CDR3 totals 13 residues. The CDR3 coding sequence is TGTGCCAGCAGCTTCGGACAGGCCTATGGCTACACCTTC. Amino acids: CASSFGQAYGYTF.

The gene calls are TRBV6-5 and TRBJ1-1; 9 bases line up with TRBD1. This CDR3 has 13 amino acids. V was pared by 5 bases and J by 4 bases, with 2 bases of the junction left unmatched. Germline V gene lookup returns CDR1 MNHEY and CDR2 SVGAGI. CDR3 nucleotide sequence: TGTGCCAGCAGTAGGGACAGGGTCACTGAAGCTTTCTTT. Translated, it gives CASSRDRVTEAFF.

The chain combines TRBV19 with TRBJ1-1, with a possible D match to TRBD1 (6 bases). The V gene's germline CDR1 is LNHDA and CDR2 SQIVND (reference sequence). V gave up 3 bases and J gave up 0 bases, with 17 bases separating them. The CDR3 extends over 17 amino acids. In DNA form, the CDR3 reads TGTGCCAGTAGTATGGGCAGGGGTGAGATTGTGAACACTGAAGCTTTCTTT. It encodes CASSMGRGEIVNTEAFF.

This chain uses TRBV5-1 with TRBJ1-2; 7 bases line up with TRBD1. This CDR3 comprises 12 residues. V lost 4 bases to trimming and J lost 7 bases; unmatched junction nucleotides: 4. Germline V gene sequence: CDR1 SGHRS, CDR2 YFSETQ. DNA of the CDR3: TGCGCCAGCAGCCCTGGGACAGTTGGCTACACCTTC. This gives the protein CASSPGTVGYTF.

The rearrangement uses TRBV7-2 and TRBJ1-6, with 7 bases aligning to TRBD1. J was trimmed by 4 bases and V by 1 base; bases with no gene match: 4. The germline V gene has CDR1 SGHTA and CDR2 FQGNSA. This CDR3 is built from 16 residues. The CDR3 nucleotides read TGTGCCAGCAGCTTAGGGTTGGGACAGTATAATTCACCCCTCCACTTT. This codes for CASSLGLGQYNSPLHF.

The chain combines TRBV7-8 with TRBJ2-5; possibly TRBD1 for D (5 bases). Trimming shortened V by 5 bases and J by 5 bases, and 18 bases separated the two germline ends. The length of the CDR3 is 15 residues. Germline V gene lookup returns CDR1 SGHVS and CDR2 FQNEAQ. CDR3 nucleotides: TGTGCCAGCAGCCCCAGGGTTTTGGGGCATGAGACCCAGTACTTC. Protein sequence: CASSPRVLGHETQYF.

The chain employs TRBV2 and TRBJ1-1; unclear D gene. Trimming stripped 6 bases from V and 5 bases from J, with 16 bases between. Looked up from germline, CDR1 is SNHLY and CDR2 is FYNNEI. This CDR3 is 14 amino acids long. The CDR3 is CASRDGSEGTEAFF. The CDR3 DNA sequence: TGTGCCAGCAGAGATGGGTCAGAAGGAACTGAAGCTTTCTTT.

This chain links TRBV6-1 with TRBJ2-4; D is unresolved. Germline CDR1 and CDR2: MNHNS and SASEGT. The CDR3 has 14 amino acids. Trimming removed 6 bases at V and 6 bases at J, with 15 bases between. Here the CDR3 DNA reads TGTGCCAGCAGCTCCCGGATAGTCGGAAACATTCAGTACTTC. Translation: CASSSRIVGNIQYF.